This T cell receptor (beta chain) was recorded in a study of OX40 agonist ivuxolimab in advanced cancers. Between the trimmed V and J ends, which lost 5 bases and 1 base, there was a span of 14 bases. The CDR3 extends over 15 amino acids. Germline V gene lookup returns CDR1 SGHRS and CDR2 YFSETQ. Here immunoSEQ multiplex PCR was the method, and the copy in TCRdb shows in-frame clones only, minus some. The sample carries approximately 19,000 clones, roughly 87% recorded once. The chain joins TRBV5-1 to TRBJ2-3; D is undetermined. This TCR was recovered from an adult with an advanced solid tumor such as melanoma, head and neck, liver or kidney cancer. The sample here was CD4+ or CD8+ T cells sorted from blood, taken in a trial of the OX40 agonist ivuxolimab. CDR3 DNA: TGCGCCAGCAGTGAACCCGGGCTAGGCACAGATACGCAGTATTTT. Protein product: CASSEPGLGTDTQYF.